This T cell receptor beta chain comes out of a study of shared clonotypes between healthy human individuals. About the research overall: Samples came from two female and three male donors aged 18 to 49. CD4 naive and CD4 memory each took three plates per donor, while CD8 naive took two and CD8 memory one.

Whole-study findings and limits: Genetic and exposure-history diversity was limited by the few donors. Shared clonotypes across all four donors exceeded non-shared ones in generation probability.

As to this clone: Its antigen remains unidentified. The sample has other DNA sequences that encode this CDR3 too.

In the naive CD8 group, cells lacked CD45RO and were positively selected for CCR7, so terminally differentiated effector memory CD45RA+ cells were left out. Profiling relied on immunoSEQ multiplex PCR, and the TCRdb table lists in-frame clones only, not all of them. The sample holds some 1,900,000 clones, just under 95% seen once. CDR1 and CDR2 (germline): MNHEY, SVGAGI. Trimming pared 0 bases from V and 5 bases from J, leaving 7 bases between. This CDR3 contains 13 residues. This sequence joins TRBV6-5 and TRBJ2-5; no firm D call. Input material: naive CD8+ T cells sorted from blood. The source is a man aged 18 to 29 in good health. The CDR3 is CASSYSGWETQYF. In DNA, the CDR3 is TGTGCCAGCAGTTACTCAGGGTGGGAGACCCAGTACTTC.